This is a list of T cell receptor beta chains from one sample in a study of blood T cells in healthy people across ages. TCRdb reanalysed the 5' RACE reads using MiXCR and keeps one entry per CDR3 protein. The profile covers around 1,500,000 distinct CDR3 sequences, with roughly 40% appearing a single time and approximately 7.9% taken by the ten largest. The sample comprised blood. These receptors were collected from a woman aged 18 to 35 in good health. Each CDR3 is given with its conserved first and last residue. The order of the fields is D gene, clone size, J gene, V gene, CDR3 protein, CDR3 DNA. The D gene is left open where the match is weak. Not every row has a clone size; where given, it reads once, few, many or a size class.

d_call: TRBD2; clone_size: -; j_call: TRBJ2-1; v_call: TRBV28; cdr3_aa: CASSPLGLAGVALRDEQFF; cdr3_nt: TGTGCCAGCAGCCCGCTCGGACTAGCGGGGGTGGCTCTTAGAGATGAGCAGTTCTTC
d_call: TRBD1; clone_size: -; j_call: TRBJ2-5; v_call: TRBV4-1; cdr3_aa: CASSQERQGNGETQYF; cdr3_nt: TGCGCCAGCAGCCAAGAAAGACAGGGGAACGGAGAGACCCAGTACTTC
d_call: -; clone_size: -; j_call: TRBJ2-5; v_call: TRBV21-1; cdr3_aa: CASSKYRHRETQYF; cdr3_nt: TGTGCCAGCAGCAAGTACAGACATCGGGAGACCCAGTACTTC
d_call: TRBD1; clone_size: -; j_call: TRBJ1-1; v_call: TRBV5-1; cdr3_aa: CASSLQGLTGTNTEAFF; cdr3_nt: TGCGCCAGCAGCTTACAAGGCTTGACAGGGACTAACACTGAAGCTTTCTTT
d_call: -; clone_size: few; j_call: TRBJ2-5; v_call: TRBV18; cdr3_aa: CASSPGHLQYF; cdr3_nt: TGTGCCAGCTCACCAGGGCACCTTCAGTACTTC
d_call: -; clone_size: few; j_call: TRBJ2-4; v_call: TRBV12-3/TRBV12-4; cdr3_aa: CASSSRVLAKNIQYF; cdr3_nt: TGTGCCAGCAGTAGCAGGGTGCTAGCCAAAAACATTCAGTACTTC
d_call: -; clone_size: -; j_call: TRBJ2-4; v_call: TRBV25-1; cdr3_aa: CASSGATGHLRINIQYF; cdr3_nt: TGTGCCAGCAGTGGCGCCACGGGACACCTTAGGATAAACATTCAGTACTTC
d_call: TRBD2; clone_size: few; j_call: TRBJ2-7; v_call: TRBV5-1; cdr3_aa: CASSLEGLAGASSYEQYF; cdr3_nt: TGCGCCAGCAGCCTCGAAGGACTAGCGGGAGCCAGCTCCTACGAGCAGTACTTC
d_call: TRBD1; clone_size: few; j_call: TRBJ2-1; v_call: TRBV20-1; cdr3_aa: CSAIPMDRASEQFF; cdr3_nt: TGCAGTGCTATCCCGATGGACAGGGCGAGTGAGCAGTTCTTC
d_call: -; clone_size: few; j_call: TRBJ2-1; v_call: TRBV20-1; cdr3_aa: CSANLYNEQFF; cdr3_nt: TGCAGTGCTAACCTATACAATGAGCAGTTCTTC
d_call: -; clone_size: -; j_call: TRBJ2-7; v_call: TRBV3-1; cdr3_aa: CASSATSEQYF; cdr3_nt: TGTGCCAGCAGCGCCACGAGCGAGCAGTACTTC
d_call: -; clone_size: -; j_call: TRBJ2-3; v_call: TRBV18; cdr3_aa: CASSPTLRTDTQYF; cdr3_nt: TGTGCCAGCTCACCTACTCTAAGAACAGATACGCAGTATTTT
d_call: -; clone_size: -; j_call: TRBJ1-2; v_call: TRBV10-3; cdr3_aa: CAISEAEDYGYTF; cdr3_nt: TGTGCCATCAGTGAGGCGGAAGACTATGGCTACACCTTC
d_call: TRBD1; clone_size: -; j_call: TRBJ1-2; v_call: TRBV30; cdr3_aa: CAWSLGGTDDGYTF; cdr3_nt: TGTGCCTGGAGCCTTGGCGGGACAGACGATGGCTACACCTTC
d_call: -; clone_size: once; j_call: TRBJ2-7; v_call: TRBV3-1; cdr3_aa: CASSQTSLVGYEQYF; cdr3_nt: TGTGCCAGCAGCCAGACTTCCCTAGTTGGTTACGAGCAGTACTTC
d_call: TRBD1; clone_size: -; j_call: TRBJ2-7; v_call: TRBV4-1; cdr3_aa: CASSDRGGQDEQYF; cdr3_nt: TGCGCCAGCAGCGACAGGGGGGGTCAGGACGAGCAGTACTTC
d_call: TRBD2; clone_size: many; j_call: TRBJ2-1; v_call: TRBV6-5; cdr3_aa: CASSPGTSGHNEQFF; cdr3_nt: TGTGCCAGCAGTCCTGGGACTAGCGGGCACAATGAGCAGTTCTTC
d_call: -; clone_size: -; j_call: TRBJ2-3; v_call: TRBV2; cdr3_aa: CASREDAAAGSPAQYF; cdr3_nt: TGTGCCAGCAGGGAGGACGCTGCCGCCGGGAGCCCCGCGCAGTATTTT
d_call: TRBD2; clone_size: -; j_call: TRBJ2-7; v_call: TRBV27; cdr3_aa: CASSSAGTSGYEQYF; cdr3_nt: TGTGCCAGCAGTTCCGCCGGGACTAGCGGGTACGAGCAGTACTTC
d_call: -; clone_size: -; j_call: TRBJ2-5; v_call: TRBV20-1; cdr3_aa: CSAPSGTTQETQYF; cdr3_nt: TGCAGTGCTCCCTCTGGGACAACCCAAGAGACCCAGTACTTC
d_call: -; clone_size: -; j_call: TRBJ1-5; v_call: TRBV7-2; cdr3_aa: CASSLKWGSNQPQHF; cdr3_nt: TGTGCCAGCAGCTTAAAGTGGGGGAGCAATCAGCCCCAGCATTTT
d_call: TRBD2; clone_size: -; j_call: TRBJ2-2; v_call: TRBV20-1; cdr3_aa: CSAPRLAGRNTGELFF; cdr3_nt: TGCAGTGCCCCCCGACTAGCGGGAAGGAACACCGGGGAGCTGTTTTTT
d_call: TRBD2; clone_size: many; j_call: TRBJ2-1; v_call: TRBV5-1; cdr3_aa: CASSRDYHNEQFF; cdr3_nt: TGCGCCAGCAGCCGGGACTACCACAATGAGCAGTTCTTC
d_call: TRBD1; clone_size: few; j_call: TRBJ2-7; v_call: TRBV6-5; cdr3_aa: CASSQPRTGYLYEQYF; cdr3_nt: TGTGCCAGCAGTCAACCTCGGACAGGCTACCTCTACGAGCAGTACTTC
d_call: -; clone_size: -; j_call: TRBJ2-7; v_call: TRBV5-5; cdr3_aa: CASSPRGNRMSSYNEQYF; cdr3_nt: TGTGCCAGCAGCCCCCGAGGGAATCGGATGAGCTCCTACAATGAGCAGTACTTC
d_call: -; clone_size: -; j_call: TRBJ2-7; v_call: TRBV7-2; cdr3_aa: CASSLWGANEQYF; cdr3_nt: TGTGCCAGCAGCCTATGGGGGGCGAATGAGCAGTACTTC
d_call: -; clone_size: -; j_call: TRBJ2-2; v_call: TRBV4-2; cdr3_aa: CASSQEGTHTGELFF; cdr3_nt: TGTGCCAGCAGCCAAGAGGGGACTCACACCGGGGAGCTGTTTTTT
d_call: TRBD2; clone_size: few; j_call: TRBJ2-5; v_call: TRBV12-3/TRBV12-4; cdr3_aa: CASTLAGGGETQYF; cdr3_nt: TGTGCCAGCACCCTAGCGGGGGGCGGGGAGACCCAGTACTTC
d_call: TRBD2; clone_size: -; j_call: TRBJ2-3; v_call: TRBV20-1; cdr3_aa: CSARTGLAHTDTQYF; cdr3_nt: TGCAGTGCTAGAACCGGACTAGCCCACACAGATACGCAGTATTTT
d_call: -; clone_size: -; j_call: TRBJ1-1; v_call: TRBV3-1; cdr3_aa: CASSQDAQGMNTEAFF; cdr3_nt: TGTGCCAGCAGCCAAGACGCACAGGGTATGAACACGGAAGCTTTCTTT
d_call: TRBD1; clone_size: -; j_call: TRBJ2-7; v_call: TRBV20-1; cdr3_aa: CSARSPGQGDNEQYF; cdr3_nt: TGCAGTGCTAGGTCTCCGGGACAGGGTGACAATGAGCAGTACTTC
d_call: TRBD2; clone_size: few; j_call: TRBJ2-1; v_call: TRBV7-9; cdr3_aa: CASSAEGLAVYNEQFF; cdr3_nt: TGTGCCAGCAGCGCCGAGGGACTAGCGGTTTACAATGAGCAGTTCTTC
d_call: -; clone_size: few; j_call: TRBJ1-5; v_call: TRBV6-2/TRBV6-3; cdr3_aa: CASSYSNFLGDNQPQHF; cdr3_nt: TGTGCCAGCAGTTACTCGAATTTTTTGGGAGACAATCAGCCCCAGCATTTT
d_call: -; clone_size: few; j_call: TRBJ2-3; v_call: TRBV27; cdr3_aa: CASSFLASSTDTQYF; cdr3_nt: TGTGCCAGCAGTTTCCTAGCGTCTAGCACAGATACGCAGTATTTT
d_call: -; clone_size: few; j_call: TRBJ2-3; v_call: TRBV10-3; cdr3_aa: CAVRIGSTDTQYF; cdr3_nt: TGTGCCGTCAGAATCGGGAGCACAGATACGCAGTATTTT
d_call: TRBD2; clone_size: -; j_call: TRBJ2-5; v_call: TRBV7-2; cdr3_aa: CASSFSGGAVETQYF; cdr3_nt: TGTGCCAGCAGTTTCAGCGGGGGGGCCGTGGAGACCCAGTACTTC
d_call: TRBD2; clone_size: -; j_call: TRBJ2-3; v_call: TRBV20-1; cdr3_aa: CSATAGGLGDTQYF; cdr3_nt: TGCAGTGCTACGGCGGGGGGCCTTGGAGATACGCAGTATTTT
d_call: TRBD1; clone_size: -; j_call: TRBJ1-2; v_call: TRBV13; cdr3_aa: CASSLGFEEGAYGYTF; cdr3_nt: TGTGCCAGCAGCTTAGGATTTGAGGAGGGGGCCTATGGCTACACCTTC
d_call: TRBD1; clone_size: -; j_call: TRBJ1-1; v_call: TRBV25-1; cdr3_aa: CASSEVRGGDSEAFF; cdr3_nt: TGTGCCAGCAGTGAAGTGAGAGGGGGCGATTCTGAAGCTTTCTTT
d_call: TRBD2; clone_size: -; j_call: TRBJ2-4; v_call: TRBV7-9; cdr3_aa: CASSSTTSGGPQYF; cdr3_nt: TGTGCCAGCAGCTCGACGACTAGCGGGGGGCCCCAGTACTTC
d_call: -; clone_size: -; j_call: TRBJ2-7; v_call: TRBV29-1; cdr3_aa: CSVEDLSGYEQYF; cdr3_nt: TGCAGCGTTGAAGATTTGAGTGGCTACGAGCAGTACTTC
d_call: -; clone_size: -; j_call: TRBJ2-7; v_call: TRBV5-6; cdr3_aa: CASSKDWCEQYF; cdr3_nt: TGTGCCAGCAGCAAAGACTGGTGCGAGCAGTACTTC
d_call: -; clone_size: few; j_call: TRBJ2-5; v_call: TRBV7-2; cdr3_aa: CASSLRLEGSQETQYF; cdr3_nt: TGTGCCAGCAGCTTACGACTTGAGGGCTCCCAAGAGACCCAGTACTTC
d_call: -; clone_size: -; j_call: TRBJ2-7; v_call: TRBV20-1; cdr3_aa: CSARRAGVTSYEQYF; cdr3_nt: TGCAGTGCTAGAAGGGCAGGGGTGACCTCCTACGAGCAGTACTTC
d_call: -; clone_size: -; j_call: TRBJ2-5; v_call: TRBV20-1; cdr3_aa: CSAKRQDQETQYF; cdr3_nt: TGCAGTGCAAAAAGACAGGACCAAGAGACCCAGTACTTC